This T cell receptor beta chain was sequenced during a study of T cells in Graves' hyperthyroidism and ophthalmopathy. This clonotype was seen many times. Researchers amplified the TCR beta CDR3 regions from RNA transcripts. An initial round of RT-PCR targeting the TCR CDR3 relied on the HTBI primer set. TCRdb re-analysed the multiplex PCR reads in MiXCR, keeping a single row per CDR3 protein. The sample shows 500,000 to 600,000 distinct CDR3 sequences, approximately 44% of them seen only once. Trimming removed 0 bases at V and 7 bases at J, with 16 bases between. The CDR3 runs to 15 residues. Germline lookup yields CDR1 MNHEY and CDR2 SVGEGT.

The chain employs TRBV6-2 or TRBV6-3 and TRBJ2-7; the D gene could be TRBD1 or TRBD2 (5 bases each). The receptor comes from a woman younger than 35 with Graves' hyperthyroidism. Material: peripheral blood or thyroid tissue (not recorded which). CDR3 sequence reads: CASSYSNRYGVEQYF. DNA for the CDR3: TGTGCCAGCAGTTACTCGAACAGGTACGGGGTGGAGCAGTACTTC.